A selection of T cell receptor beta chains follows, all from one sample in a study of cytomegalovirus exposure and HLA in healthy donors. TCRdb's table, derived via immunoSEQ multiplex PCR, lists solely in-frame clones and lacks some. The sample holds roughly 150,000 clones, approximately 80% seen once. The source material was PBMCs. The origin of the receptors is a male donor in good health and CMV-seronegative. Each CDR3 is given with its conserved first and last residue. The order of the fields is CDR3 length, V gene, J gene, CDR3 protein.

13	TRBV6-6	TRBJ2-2	CASTPLSTGELFF
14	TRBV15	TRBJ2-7	CATNRGGGAHEQYF
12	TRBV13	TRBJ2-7	CASSLRGTEQYF
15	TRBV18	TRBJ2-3	CASSTLGQDTDTQYF
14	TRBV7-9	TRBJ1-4	CASSLDGLWEKLFF
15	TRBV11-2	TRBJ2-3	CASSFLRGMIDTQYF
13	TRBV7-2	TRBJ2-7	CASSLSGGYEQYF
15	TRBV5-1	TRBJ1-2	CASSPAGTGNYGYPF
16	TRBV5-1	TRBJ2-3	CASSLRTGASTDTQYF
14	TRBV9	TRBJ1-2	CASSEGQGNYGYTF
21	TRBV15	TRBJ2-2	CATRWAFGRDIGTGTSGELFF
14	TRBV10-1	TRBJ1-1	CASGLQLTYTEAFF
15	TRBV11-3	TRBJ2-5	CASSAGQGTGETQYF
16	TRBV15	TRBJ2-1	CATSRGTWGDGGAQFF
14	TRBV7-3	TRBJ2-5	CASSSDRGQETQYF
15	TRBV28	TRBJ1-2	CASSLGQGFPWGYTF
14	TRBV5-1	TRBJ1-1	CASSHTGQGTEAFF
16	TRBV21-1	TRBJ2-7	CASSKGGSKNSYEQYF
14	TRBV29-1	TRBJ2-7	CSVCLGRGSDEQYF
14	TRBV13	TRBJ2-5	CASTKGGTQETQYF
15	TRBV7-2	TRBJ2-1	CASSPREGAYNEQFF
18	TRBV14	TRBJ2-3	CASSLTSGRPLSTDTQYF
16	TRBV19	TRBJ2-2	CASMRQGSPNTGELFF
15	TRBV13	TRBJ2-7	CASSLDRGGSYEQYF
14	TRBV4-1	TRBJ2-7	CASSHRVNSYEQYF
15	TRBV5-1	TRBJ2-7	CASSLEGGRVHEQYF
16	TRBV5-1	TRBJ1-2	CASSPGQGAFTGGYTF
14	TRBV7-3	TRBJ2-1	CASSLSGTGDEQFF
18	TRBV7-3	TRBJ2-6	CASSLSGQGASGANVLTF
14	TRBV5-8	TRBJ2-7	CASSLAGTVYEQYF
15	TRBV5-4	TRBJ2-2	CASSIAGGQAGELFF
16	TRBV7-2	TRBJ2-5	CASSLGGSPYQETQYF
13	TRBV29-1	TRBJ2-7	CSAILAGDYEQYF
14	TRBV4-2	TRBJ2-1	CASSQVGTGGAGVF
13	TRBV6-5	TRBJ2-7	CASSPAGTYEQYF
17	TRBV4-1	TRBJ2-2	CASSLPYKGRNTGELFF
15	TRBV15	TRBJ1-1	CATSRDEAPRAEAFF
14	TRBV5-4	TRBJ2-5	CASSNGQGQETQYF
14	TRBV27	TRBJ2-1	CASSWGQGLNEQFF
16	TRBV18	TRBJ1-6	CASSPEAGSYNSPLHF
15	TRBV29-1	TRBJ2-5	CSVDGVDRVQETQYF
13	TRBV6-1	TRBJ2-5	CASTFSGQETQYF
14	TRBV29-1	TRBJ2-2	CSADTGGGGGELFF
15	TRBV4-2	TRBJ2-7	CASSQDRLADYEQYF
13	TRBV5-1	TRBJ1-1	CASRTGLNTEAFF
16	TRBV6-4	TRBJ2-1	CASSDSMRSSYNEQFF
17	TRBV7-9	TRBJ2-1	CASSNGLAGWGYNEQFF
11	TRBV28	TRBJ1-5	CASSYGQPQHF